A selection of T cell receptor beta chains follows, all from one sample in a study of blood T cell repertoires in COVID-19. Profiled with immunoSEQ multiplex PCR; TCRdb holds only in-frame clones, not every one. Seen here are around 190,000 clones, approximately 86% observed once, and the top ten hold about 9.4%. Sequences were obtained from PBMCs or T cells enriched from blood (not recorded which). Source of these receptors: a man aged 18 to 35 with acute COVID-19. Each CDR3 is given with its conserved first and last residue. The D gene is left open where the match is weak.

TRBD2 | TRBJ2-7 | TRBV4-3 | CASSPTTSGRVEQYF
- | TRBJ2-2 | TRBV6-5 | CASRGGIENTGELFF
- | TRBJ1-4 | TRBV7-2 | CASSSSARGRNEKLFF
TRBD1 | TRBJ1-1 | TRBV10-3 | CAISEMGQGTEAFF
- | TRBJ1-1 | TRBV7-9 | CASSSRSSLGAFF
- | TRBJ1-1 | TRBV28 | CASSPGGGDAFF
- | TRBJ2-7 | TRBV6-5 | CASSRAGVFDEQYF
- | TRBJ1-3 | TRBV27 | CASRPNGGRSGNTIYF
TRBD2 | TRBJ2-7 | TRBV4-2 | CASSQVIGRESHEQYF
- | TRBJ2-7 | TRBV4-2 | CASSARTASSYEQYF
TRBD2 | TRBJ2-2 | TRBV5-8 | CASSLALLAGPGELFF
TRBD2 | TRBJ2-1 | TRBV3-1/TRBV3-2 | CASSQDRAGAYNEQFF
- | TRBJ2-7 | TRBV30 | CAWAGGTGPYEQYF
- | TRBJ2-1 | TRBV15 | CATSRDAPSSYNEQFF
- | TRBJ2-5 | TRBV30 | CAWKNEEMYQETQYF
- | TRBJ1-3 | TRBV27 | CASARGVQSNTIYF
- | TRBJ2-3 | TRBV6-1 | CASSEGEEVTDTQYF
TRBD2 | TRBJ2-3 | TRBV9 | CASSSGLAGLGGTDTQYF
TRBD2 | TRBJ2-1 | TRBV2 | CASSVSREGQQKQFF
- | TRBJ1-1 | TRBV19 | CASSLLMNTEAFF
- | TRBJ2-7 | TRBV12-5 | CASGLGRGGYEQYF
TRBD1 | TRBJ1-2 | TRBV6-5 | CASVRDRVSGYTF
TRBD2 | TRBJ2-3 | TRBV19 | CASSIGLAEGTDTQYF
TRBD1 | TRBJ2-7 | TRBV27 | CASSLEGTGNEQYF
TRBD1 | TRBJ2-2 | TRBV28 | CASRAGTGGTGELFF
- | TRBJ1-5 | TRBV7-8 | CASSLSGNQPQHF
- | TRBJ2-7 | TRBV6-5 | CASSYSGDGPYEQYF
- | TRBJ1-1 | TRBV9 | CASSVGGLGTEAFF
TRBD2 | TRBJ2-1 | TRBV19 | CASQPGLAGARASWSEQFF
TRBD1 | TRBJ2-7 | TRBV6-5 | CASSYKGRGLGEQYF
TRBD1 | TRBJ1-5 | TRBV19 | CASSIDPGQGNQPQHF
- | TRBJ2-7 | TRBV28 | CASSFSGISYEQYF
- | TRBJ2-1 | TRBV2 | CASSEGGFNYNEQFF
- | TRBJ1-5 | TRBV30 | CAWSQDRGNQPQHF
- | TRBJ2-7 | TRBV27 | CASSFTGTYEQYF
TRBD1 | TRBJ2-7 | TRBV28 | CASSLLGQGEEF
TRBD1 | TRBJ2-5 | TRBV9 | CASSDGTATQETQYF
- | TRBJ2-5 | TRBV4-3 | CASSQDRGETQYF
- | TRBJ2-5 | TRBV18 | CASSPGAEETQYF
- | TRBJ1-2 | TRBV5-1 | CASRLGQSNYGYTF
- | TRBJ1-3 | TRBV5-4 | CASSLINGLSGNTIYF
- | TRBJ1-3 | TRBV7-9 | CASIRTVSGNTIYF
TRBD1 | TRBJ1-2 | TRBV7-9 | CASSLGPTGGAEGYTF
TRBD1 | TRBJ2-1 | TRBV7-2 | CASSEGGFGLNYNEQFF
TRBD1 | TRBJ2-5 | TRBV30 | CAWSEGTGQETQYF
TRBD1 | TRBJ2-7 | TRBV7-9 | CASSRDRGEQYF
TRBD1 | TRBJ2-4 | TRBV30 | CAWINRAQGADIQYF
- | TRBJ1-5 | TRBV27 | CASSFEGDQPQHF
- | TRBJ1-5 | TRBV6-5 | CASTSTGPQHF
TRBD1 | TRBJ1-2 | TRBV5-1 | CASSLVAGGSGGYTF
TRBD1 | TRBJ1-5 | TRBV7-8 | CASSRPGGRGHRRNPYSNQPQHF
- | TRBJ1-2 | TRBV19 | CASRDTSNYGYTF
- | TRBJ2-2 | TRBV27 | CASSPTRPGELFF
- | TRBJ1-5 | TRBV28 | CASSPAGGNQPQHF